In its sample, the clone carrying this T cell receptor beta chain was seen many times. Antigen specificity is unknown. This sample is part of a study of T-cell reconstitution after alpha-beta-depleted transplantation in children. Findings of the study overall: The main origin of T-cell counts and diversity one year after transplant was newly produced T cells. At around two months after transplant, the alpha-beta T cells were reportedly derived from several hundred expanded clones that came from non-depleted graft cells. Surviving thymic progenitors and recipient T cells were the source of high TCRbeta diversity at day 60 in some patients.

Unique molecular identifiers tagged the TCRbeta library. Each CDR3 protein gets one entry after TCRdb re-called the PCR reads with MiXCR. This table has tens of thousands of distinct CDR3 sequences, about 6.8% appearing once. CDR1 and CDR2 (germline): SQVTM, ANQGSEA. Trimming cost V 6 bases and J 8 bases, with 13 bases left between them. The CDR3 runs to 11 residues. The sequenced sample was peripheral blood, obtained 60 days after TCRalphabeta/CD19-depleted stem cell transplant. The clonotype originates from a child in the first two years of life who had a stem cell transplant for acute myeloid leukemia, so the T cells may come from the graft donor. The chain uses TRBV29-1 and TRBJ1-2; the D is unclear. The chain's CDR3 is CSVRAPKGYTF. CDR3 DNA: TGCAGCGTGAGGGCACCTAAAGGCTACACCTTC.